This TCR beta chain was observed in a study of T-cell memory formation after mild COVID-19. Study-wide results and limits: Clones shrinking between day 15 and 85 showed a balanced CD4/CD8 split, and those that grew later tilted toward CD4+.

Points on this clonotype: Its specificity is unknown.

Germline assignment: CDR1 SGHTA and CDR2 FQGTGA. The V gene end was trimmed by 4 bases and the J gene end by 4 bases; junction bases not matched to a gene: 3. This CDR3 is built from 15 residues. TCRdb called the 5' RACE reads again in MiXCR, with one record for every CDR3 protein. The sample has 500,000 to 650,000 distinct CDR3 sequences, about a fifth seen once. This chain connects TRBV7-3 to TRBJ2-1; the match to TRBD2 covers 11 bases. Sequenced sample: PBMCs or a T cell subset sorted from them (not recorded which). This TCR came from an adult woman who had mild COVID-19 (a few samples of this study predate the infection). Cell type and time point are not known. CDR3 loop: CASSSTSGRYNEQFF. The CDR3 bases are TGTGCCAGCAGCTCAACTAGCGGGAGATACAATGAGCAGTTCTTC.